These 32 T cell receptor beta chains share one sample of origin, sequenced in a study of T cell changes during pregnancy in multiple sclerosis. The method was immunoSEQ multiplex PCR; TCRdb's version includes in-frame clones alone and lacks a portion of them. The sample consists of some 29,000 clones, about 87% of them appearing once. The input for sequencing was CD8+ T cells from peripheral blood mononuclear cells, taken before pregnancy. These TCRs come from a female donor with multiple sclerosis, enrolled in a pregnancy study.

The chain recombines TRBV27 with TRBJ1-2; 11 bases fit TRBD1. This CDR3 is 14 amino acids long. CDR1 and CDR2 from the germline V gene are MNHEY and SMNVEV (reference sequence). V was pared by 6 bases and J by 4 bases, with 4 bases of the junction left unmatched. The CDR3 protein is CASSGQGAFYGYTF. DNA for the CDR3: TGTGCCAGCAGCGGACAGGGGGCATTCTATGGCTACACCTTC.

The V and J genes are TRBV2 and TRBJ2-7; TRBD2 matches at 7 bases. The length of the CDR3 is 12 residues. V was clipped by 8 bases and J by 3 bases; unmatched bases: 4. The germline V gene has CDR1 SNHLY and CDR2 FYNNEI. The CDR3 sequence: CASVGRVYEQYF. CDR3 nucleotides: TGTGCCAGCGTGGGGAGGGTCTACGAGCAGTACTTC.

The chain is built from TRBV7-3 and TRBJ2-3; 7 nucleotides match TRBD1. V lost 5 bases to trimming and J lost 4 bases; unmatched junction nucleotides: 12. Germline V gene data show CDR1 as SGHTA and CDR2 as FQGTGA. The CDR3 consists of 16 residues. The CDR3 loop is CASSPDGTEDADTQYF. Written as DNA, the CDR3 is TGTGCCAGCAGCCCCGACGGGACAGAAGACGCAGATACGCAGTATTTT.

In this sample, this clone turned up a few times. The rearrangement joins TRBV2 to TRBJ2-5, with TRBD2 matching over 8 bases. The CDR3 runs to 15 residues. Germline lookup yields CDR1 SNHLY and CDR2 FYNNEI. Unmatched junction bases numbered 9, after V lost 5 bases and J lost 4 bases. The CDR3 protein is CASSTAGGGGETQYF. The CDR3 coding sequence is TGTGCCAGCAGTACTGCGGGGGGCGGAGGAGAGACCCAGTACTTC.

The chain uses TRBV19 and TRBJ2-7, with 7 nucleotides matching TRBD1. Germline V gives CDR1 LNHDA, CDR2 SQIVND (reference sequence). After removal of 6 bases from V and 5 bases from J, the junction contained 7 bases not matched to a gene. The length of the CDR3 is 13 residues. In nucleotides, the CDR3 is TGTGCCAGTAGCACAGGGGAAACCCACGAGCAGTACTTC. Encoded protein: CASSTGETHEQYF.

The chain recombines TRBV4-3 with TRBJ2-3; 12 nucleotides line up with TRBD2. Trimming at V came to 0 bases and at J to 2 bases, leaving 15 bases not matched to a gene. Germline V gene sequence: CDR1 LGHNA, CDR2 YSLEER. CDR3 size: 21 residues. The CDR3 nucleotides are TGCGCCAGCAGCCAAGATAGGAGCTGGACTAGCGGGGCTTACCCCACAGATACGCAGTATTTT. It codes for CASSQDRSWTSGAYPTDTQYF.

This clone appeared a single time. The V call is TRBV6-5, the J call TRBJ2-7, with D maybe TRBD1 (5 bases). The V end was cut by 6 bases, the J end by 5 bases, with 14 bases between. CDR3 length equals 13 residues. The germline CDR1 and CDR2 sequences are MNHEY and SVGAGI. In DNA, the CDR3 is TGTGCCAGCAGCTTTATTCAGGGAAACGAGCAGTACTTC. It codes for CASSFIQGNEQYF.

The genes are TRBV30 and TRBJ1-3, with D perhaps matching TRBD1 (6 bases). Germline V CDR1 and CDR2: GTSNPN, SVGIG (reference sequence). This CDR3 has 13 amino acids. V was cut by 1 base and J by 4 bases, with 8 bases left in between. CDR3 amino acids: CAWSETGGNTIYF. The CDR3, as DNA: TGTGCCTGGAGTGAGACAGGAGGAAACACCATATATTTT.

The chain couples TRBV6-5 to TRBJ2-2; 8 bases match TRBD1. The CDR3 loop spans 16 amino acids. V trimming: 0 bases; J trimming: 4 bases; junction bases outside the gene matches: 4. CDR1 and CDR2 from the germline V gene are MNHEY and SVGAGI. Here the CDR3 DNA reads TGTGCCAGCAGTTACTCTGCGGACAGGGCCACCGGGGAGCTGTTTTTT. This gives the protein CASSYSADRATGELFF.

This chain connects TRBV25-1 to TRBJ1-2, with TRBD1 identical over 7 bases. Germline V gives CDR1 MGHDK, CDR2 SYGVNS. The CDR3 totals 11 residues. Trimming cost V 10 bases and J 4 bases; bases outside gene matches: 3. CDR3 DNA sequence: TGTGCCATCAAGGGGGCCTATGGCTACACCTTC. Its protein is CAIKGAYGYTF.

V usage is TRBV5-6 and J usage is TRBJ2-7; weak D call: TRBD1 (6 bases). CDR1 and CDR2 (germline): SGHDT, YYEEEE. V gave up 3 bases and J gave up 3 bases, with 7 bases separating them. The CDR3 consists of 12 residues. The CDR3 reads CASSSDSYEQYF. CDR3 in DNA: TGTGCCAGCAGCTCGGACAGCTACGAGCAGTACTTC.

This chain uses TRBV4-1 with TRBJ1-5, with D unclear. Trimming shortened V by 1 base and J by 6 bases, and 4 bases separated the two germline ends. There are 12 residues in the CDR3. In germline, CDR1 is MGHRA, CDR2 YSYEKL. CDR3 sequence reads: CASSQGSQPQHF. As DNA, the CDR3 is TGCGCCAGCAGCCAAGGGAGTCAGCCCCAGCATTTT.

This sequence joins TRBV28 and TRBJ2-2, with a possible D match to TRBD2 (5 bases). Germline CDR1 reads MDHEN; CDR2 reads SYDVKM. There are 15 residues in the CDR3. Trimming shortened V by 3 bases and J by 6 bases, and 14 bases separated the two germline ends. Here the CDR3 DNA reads TGTGCCAGCAGTTTTTTTGGCAGAGGGCCCGGGGAGCTGTTTTTT. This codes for CASSFFGRGPGELFF.

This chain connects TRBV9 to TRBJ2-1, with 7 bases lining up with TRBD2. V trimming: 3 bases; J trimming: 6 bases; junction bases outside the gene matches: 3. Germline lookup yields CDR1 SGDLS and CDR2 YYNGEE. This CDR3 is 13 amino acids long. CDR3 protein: CASSGRESNEQFF. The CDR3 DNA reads TGTGCCAGCAGCGGGCGGGAGAGCAATGAGCAGTTCTTC. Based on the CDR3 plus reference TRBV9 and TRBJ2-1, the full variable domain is DSGVTQTPKHLITATGQRVTLRCSPRSGDLSVYWYQQSLDQGLQFLIQYYNGEERAKGNILERFSAQQFPDLHSELNLSSLELGDSALYFCASSGRESNEQFFGPGTRLTVL.

The CDR3 region has the DNA TGCGCCAGCAGCCAAGAAGTAGCGGGGGCCTACGAGCAGTACTTC. This encodes CASSQEVAGAYEQYF. The chain recombines TRBV4-1 with TRBJ2-7, with TRBD2 matching 9 bases. The germline V gene encodes CDR1 MGHRA and CDR2 YSYEKL. There are 15 residues in the CDR3. Trimming took 0 bases from V and 2 from J; bases not matched to a gene: 2.

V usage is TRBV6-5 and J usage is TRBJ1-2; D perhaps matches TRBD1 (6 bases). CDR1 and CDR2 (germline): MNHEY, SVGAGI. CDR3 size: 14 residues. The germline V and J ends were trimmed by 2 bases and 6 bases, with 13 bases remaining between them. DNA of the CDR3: TGTGCCAGCAGTTACGTTCAGGGGACGGATGGCTACACCTTC. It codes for CASSYVQGTDGYTF.

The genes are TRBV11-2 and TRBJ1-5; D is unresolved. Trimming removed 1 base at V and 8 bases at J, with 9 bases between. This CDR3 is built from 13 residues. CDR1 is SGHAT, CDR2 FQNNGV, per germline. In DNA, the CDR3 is TGTGCCAGCAGCTTAGCGAGGAACGAGCCCCAGCATTTT. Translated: CASSLARNEPQHF.

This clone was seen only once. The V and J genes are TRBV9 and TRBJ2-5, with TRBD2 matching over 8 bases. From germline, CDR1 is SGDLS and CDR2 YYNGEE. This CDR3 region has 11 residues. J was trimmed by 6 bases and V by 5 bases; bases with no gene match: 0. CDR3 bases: TGTGCCAGCAGTAGCGGGAAGACCCAGTACTTC. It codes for CASSSGKTQYF. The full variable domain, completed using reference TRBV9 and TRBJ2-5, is DSGVTQTPKHLITATGQRVTLRCSPRSGDLSVYWYQQSLDQGLQFLIQYYNGEERAKGNILERFSAQQFPDLHSELNLSSLELGDSALYFCASSSGKTQYFGPGTRLLVL.

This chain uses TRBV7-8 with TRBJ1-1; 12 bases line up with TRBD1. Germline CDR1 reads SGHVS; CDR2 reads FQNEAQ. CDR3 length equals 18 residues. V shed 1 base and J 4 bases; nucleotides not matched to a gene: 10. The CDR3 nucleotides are TGTGCCAGCAGCTTAGTATCGGGACAGGGGGCTTTGGGCACTGAAGCTTTCTTT. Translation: CASSLVSGQGALGTEAFF.

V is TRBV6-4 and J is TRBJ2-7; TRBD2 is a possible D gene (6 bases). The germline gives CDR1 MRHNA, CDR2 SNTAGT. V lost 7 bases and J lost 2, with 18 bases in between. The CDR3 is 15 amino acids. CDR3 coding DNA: TGTGCCAGCAAGCCCCTTTCGCGGGGTACCTACGAGCAGTACTTC. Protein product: CASKPLSRGTYEQYF.

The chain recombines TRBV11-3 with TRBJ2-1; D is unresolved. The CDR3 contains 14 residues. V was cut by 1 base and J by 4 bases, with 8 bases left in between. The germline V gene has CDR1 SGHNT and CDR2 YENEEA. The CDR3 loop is CASSLGQKYNEQFF. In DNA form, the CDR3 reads TGTGCCAGCAGCTTAGGTCAGAAGTACAATGAGCAGTTCTTC.

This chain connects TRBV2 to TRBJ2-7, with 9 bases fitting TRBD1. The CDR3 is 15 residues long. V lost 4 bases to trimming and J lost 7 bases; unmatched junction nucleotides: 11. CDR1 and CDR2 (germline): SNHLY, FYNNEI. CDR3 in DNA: TGTGCCAGCAGTGCCCCTCGGACAGGGGAGGTTGAGCAGTACTTC. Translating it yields CASSAPRTGEVEQYF. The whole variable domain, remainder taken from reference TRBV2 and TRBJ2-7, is EPEVTQTPSHQVTQMGQEVILRCVPISNHLYFYWYRQILGQKVEFLVSFYNNEISEKSEIFDDQFSVERPDGSNFTLKIRSTKLEDSAMYFCASSAPRTGEVEQYFGPGTRLTVT.

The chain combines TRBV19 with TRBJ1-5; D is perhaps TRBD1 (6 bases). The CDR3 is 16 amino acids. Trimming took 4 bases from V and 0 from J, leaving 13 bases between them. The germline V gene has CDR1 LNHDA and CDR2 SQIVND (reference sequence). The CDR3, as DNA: TGTGCCAGTAGTAGCGCATTCAGGGGTAGCAATCAGCCCCAGCATTTT. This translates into CASSSAFRGSNQPQHF.

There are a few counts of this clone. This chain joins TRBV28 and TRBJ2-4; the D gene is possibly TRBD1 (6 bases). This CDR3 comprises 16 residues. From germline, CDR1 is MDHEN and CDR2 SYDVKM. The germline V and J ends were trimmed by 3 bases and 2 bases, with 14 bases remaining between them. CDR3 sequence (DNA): TGTGCCAGCAGTTTGGGGGCTAGCATATCCAAAAACATTCAGTACTTC. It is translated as CASSLGASISKNIQYF.

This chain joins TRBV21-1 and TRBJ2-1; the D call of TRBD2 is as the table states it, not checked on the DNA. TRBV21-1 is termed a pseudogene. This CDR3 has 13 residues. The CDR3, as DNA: TGTGCCAGCAGCAACGAGGAAGGCAATGAGCAGTTCTTC. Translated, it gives CASSNEEGNEQFF.

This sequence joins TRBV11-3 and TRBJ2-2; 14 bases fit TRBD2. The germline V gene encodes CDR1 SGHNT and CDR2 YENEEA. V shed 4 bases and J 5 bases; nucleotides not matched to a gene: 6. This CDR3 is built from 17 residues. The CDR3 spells CASSYGLAGGITGELFF. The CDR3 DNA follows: TGTGCCAGCAGCTATGGACTAGCGGGGGGAATAACCGGGGAGCTGTTTTTT.

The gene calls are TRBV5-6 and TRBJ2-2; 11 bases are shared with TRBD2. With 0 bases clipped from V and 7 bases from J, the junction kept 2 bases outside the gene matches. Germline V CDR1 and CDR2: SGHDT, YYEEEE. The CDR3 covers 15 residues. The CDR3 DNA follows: TGTGCCAGCAGCTTGGATCTAGCGGGAGGCGGGGAGCTGTTTTTT. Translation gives CASSLDLAGGGELFF.

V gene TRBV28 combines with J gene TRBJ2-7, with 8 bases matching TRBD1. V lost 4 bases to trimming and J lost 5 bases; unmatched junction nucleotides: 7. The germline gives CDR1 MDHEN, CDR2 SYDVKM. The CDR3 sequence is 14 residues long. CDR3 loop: CASSYPGTGDEQYF. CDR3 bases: TGTGCCAGCAGTTATCCCGGGACAGGAGACGAGCAGTACTTC.

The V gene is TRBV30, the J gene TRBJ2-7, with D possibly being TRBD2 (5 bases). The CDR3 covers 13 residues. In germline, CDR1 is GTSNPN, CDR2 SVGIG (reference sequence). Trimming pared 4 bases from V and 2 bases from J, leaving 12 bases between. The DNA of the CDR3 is TGTGCCTGGACATCCGGGGTAACCTACGAGCAGTACTTC. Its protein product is CAWTSGVTYEQYF.

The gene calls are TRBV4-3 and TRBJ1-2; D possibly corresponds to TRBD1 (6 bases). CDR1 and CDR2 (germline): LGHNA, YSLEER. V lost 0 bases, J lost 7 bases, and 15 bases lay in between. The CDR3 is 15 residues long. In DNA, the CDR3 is TGCGCCAGCAGCCAAGATCTGGCGACAGGCAGTGGCTACACCTTC. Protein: CASSQDLATGSGYTF.

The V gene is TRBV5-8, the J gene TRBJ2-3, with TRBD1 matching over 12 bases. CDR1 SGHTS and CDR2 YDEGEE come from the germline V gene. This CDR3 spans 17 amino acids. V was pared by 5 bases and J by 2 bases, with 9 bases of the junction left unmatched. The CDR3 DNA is TGTGCCAGCAGTTACCGGGGACAGGGGGCCGACACAGATACGCAGTATTTT. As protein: CASSYRGQGADTDTQYF.

The CDR3 DNA reads TGTGCCAGCAGTGCGGTGGCTAGCGGGGGCCTACTGGAGACCCAGTACTTC. It is translated as CASSAVASGGLLETQYF. This chain links TRBV2 with TRBJ2-5, with 10 bases aligning to TRBD2. Per the germline V gene, CDR1 is SNHLY and CDR2 is FYNNEI. The CDR3 consists of 17 residues. The ends lost 4 bases at V and 5 bases at J; junction bases unmatched: 13.